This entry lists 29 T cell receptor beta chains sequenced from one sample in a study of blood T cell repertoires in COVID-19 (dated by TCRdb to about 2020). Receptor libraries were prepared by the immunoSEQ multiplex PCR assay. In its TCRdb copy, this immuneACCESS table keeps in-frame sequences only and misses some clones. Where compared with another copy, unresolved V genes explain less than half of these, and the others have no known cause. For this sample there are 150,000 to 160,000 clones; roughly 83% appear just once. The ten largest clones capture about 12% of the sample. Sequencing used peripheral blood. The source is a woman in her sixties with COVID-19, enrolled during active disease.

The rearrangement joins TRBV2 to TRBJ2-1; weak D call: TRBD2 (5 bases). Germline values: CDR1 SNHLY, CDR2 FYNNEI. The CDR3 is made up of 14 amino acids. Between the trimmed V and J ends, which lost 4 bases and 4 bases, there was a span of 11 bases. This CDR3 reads CASSGRLPYNEQFF. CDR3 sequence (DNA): TGTGCCAGCAGTGGGAGGCTTCCATACAATGAGCAGTTCTTC.

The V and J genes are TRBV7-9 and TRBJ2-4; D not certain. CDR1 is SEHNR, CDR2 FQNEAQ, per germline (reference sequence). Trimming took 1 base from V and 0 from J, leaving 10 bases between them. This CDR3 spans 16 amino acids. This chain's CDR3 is CASSLGGSLAKNIQYF. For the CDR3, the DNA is TGTGCCAGCAGCTTAGGAGGCAGCCTAGCCAAAAACATTCAGTACTTC.

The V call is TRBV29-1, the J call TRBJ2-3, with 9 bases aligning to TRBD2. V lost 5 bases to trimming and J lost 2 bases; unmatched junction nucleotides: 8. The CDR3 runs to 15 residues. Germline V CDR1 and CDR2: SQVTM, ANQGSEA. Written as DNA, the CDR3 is TGCAGCGTTCCCAGCGGGGGGACTAACACAGATACGCAGTATTTT. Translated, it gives CSVPSGGTNTDTQYF.

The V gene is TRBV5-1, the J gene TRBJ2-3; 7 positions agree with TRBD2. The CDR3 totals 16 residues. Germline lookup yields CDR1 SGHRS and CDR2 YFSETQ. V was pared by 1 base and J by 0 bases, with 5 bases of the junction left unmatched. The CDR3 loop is CASSLNLAASTDTQYF. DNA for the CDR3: TGCGCCAGCAGCTTGAATCTAGCGGCAAGCACAGATACGCAGTATTTT.

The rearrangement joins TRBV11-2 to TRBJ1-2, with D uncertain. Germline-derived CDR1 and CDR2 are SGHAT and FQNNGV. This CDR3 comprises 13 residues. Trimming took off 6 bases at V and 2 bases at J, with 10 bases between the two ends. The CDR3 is CASSPRTNYGYTF. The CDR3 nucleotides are TGTGCCAGCAGTCCCCGAACAAACTATGGCTACACCTTC.

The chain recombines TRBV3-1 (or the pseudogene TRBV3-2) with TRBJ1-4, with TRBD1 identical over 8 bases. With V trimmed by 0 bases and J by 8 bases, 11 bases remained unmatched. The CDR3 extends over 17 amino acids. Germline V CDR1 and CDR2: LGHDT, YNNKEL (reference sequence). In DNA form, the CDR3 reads TGTGCCAGCAGCCAAGAAAGGGGGGCAGGGGGCCAGGAAAAACTGTTTTTT. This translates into CASSQERGAGGQEKLFF.

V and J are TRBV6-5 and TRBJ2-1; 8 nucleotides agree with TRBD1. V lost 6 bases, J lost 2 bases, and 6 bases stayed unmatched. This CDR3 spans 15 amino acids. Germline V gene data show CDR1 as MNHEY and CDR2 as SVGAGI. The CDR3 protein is CASSRPTGAYNEQFF. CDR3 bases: TGTGCCAGCAGCCGTCCGACAGGGGCCTACAATGAGCAGTTCTTC.

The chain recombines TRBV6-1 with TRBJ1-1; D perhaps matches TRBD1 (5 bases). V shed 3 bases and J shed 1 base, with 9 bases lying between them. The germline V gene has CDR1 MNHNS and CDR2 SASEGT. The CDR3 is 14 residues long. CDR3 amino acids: CASSDRVQNTEAFF. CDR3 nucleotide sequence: TGTGCCAGCAGTGACAGGGTTCAGAACACTGAAGCTTTCTTT.

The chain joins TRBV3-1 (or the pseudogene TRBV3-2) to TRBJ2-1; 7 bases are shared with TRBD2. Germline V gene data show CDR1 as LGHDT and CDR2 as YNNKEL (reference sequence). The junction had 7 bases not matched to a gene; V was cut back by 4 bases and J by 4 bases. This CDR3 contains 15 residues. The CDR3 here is CASSPIAGSYNEQFF. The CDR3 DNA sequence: TGTGCCAGCAGCCCGATAGCGGGCTCTTACAATGAGCAGTTCTTC.

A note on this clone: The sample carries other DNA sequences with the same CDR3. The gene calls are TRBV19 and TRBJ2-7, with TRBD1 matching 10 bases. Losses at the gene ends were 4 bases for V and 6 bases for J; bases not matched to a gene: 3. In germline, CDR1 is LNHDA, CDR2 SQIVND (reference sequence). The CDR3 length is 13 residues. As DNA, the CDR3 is TGTGCCAGTAGTAGGGACAGGGGAAGCGAGCAGTACTTC. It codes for CASSRDRGSEQYF.

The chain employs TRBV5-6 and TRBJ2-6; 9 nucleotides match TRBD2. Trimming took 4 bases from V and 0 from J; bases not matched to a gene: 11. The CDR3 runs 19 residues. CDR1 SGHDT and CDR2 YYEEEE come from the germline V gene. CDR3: CASSPELAGLHSGANVLTF. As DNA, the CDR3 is TGTGCCAGCAGCCCGGAGCTAGCGGGGCTACACTCTGGGGCCAACGTCCTGACTTTC.

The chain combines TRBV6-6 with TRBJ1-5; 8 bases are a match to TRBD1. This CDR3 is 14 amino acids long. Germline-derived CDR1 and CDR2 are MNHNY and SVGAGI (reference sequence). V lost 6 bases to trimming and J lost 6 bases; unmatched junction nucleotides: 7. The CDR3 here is CASSPGQGVQPQHF. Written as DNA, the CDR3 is TGTGCCAGCAGCCCTGGACAGGGCGTTCAGCCCCAGCATTTT.

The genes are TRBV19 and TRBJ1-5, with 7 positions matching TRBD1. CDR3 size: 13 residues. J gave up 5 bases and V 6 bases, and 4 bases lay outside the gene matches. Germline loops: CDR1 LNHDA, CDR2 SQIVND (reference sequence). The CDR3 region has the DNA TGTGCCAGTAGGGACAGGAACCATCAGCCCCAGCATTTT. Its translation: CASRDRNHQPQHF. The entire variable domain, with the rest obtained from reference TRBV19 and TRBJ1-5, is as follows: DGGITQSPKYLFRKEGQNVTLSCEQNLNHDAMYWYRQDPGQGLRLIYYSQIVNDFQKGDIAEGYSVSREKKESFPLTVTSAQKNPTAFYLCASRDRNHQPQHFGDGTRLSIL.

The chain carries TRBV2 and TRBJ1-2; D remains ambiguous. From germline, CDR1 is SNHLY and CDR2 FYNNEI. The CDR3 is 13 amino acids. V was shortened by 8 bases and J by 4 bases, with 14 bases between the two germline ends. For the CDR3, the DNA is TGTGCCAGCGAGGTGGAGAGCTTCTATGGCTACACCTTC. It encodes CASEVESFYGYTF.

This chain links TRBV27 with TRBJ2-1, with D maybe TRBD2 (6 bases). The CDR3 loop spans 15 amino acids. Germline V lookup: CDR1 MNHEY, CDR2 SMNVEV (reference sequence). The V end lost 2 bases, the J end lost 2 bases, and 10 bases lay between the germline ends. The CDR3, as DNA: TGTGCCAGCAGTTTAGGTAGCGGTACCTACAATGAGCAGTTCTTC. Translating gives CASSLGSGTYNEQFF.

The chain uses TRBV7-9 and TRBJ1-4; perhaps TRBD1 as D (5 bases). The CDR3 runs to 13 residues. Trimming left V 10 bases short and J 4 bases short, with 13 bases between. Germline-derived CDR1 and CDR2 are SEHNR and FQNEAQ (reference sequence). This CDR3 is CATGGGVNEKLFF. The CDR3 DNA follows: TGTGCCACGGGTGGGGGGGTTAATGAAAAACTGTTTTTT.

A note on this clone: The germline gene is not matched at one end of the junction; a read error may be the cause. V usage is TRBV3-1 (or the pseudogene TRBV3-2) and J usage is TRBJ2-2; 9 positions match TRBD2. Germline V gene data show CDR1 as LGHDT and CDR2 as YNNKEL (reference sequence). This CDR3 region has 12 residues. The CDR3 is CASSQGTLAGAF. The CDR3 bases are TGTGCCAGCAGCCAGGGGACTTTAGCGGGGGCTTTT.

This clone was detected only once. The CDR3 protein is CASSPGGPSPGELFF. Written as DNA, the CDR3 is TGTGCCAGCAGCCCGGGGGGACCCAGCCCGGGGGAGCTGTTTTTT. The chain has TRBV5-4 and TRBJ2-2; 7 nucleotides line up with TRBD2. Trimming took 4 bases from V and 8 from J; bases not matched to a gene: 11. CDR3 length: 15 residues. CDR1 and CDR2 from the germline V gene are SGHNT and YYREEE (reference sequence). The complete variable domain, with remaining parts taken from reference TRBV5-4 and TRBJ2-2, reads ETGVTQSPTHLIKTRGQQVTLRCSSQSGHNTVSWYQQALGQGPQFIFQYYREEENGRGNFPPRFSGLQFPNYSSELNVNALELDDSALYLCASSPGGPSPGELFFGEGSRLTVL.

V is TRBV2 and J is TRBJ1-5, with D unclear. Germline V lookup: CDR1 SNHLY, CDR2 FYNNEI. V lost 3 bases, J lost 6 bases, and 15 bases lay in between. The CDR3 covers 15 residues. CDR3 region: CASSDDRGRSQPQHF. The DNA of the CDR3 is TGTGCCAGCAGTGACGATAGAGGGCGAAGTCAGCCCCAGCATTTT.

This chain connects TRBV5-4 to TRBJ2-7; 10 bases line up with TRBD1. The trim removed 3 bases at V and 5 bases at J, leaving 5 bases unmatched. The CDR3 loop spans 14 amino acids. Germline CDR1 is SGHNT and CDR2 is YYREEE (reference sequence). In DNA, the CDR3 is TGTGCCAGCAGCTCCGGGACAGGGGACCACGAGCAGTACTTC. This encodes CASSSGTGDHEQYF.

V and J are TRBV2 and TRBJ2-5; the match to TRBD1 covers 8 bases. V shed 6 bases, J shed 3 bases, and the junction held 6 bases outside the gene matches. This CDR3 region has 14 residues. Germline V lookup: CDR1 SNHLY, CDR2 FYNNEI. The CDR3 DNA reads TGTGCCAGCAGGCCGGGACAGGCTAAAGAGACCCAGTACTTC. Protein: CASRPGQAKETQYF.

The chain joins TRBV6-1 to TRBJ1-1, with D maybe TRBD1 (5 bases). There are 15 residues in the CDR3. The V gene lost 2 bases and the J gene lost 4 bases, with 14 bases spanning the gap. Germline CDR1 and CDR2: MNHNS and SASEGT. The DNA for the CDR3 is TGTGCCAGCAGTGAACAGCCAGGAAGGGGCACTGAAGCTTTCTTT. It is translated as CASSEQPGRGTEAFF.

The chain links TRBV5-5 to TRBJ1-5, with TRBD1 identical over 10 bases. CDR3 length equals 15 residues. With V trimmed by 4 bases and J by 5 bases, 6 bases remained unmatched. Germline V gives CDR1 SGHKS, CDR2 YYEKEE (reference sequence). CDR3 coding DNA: TGTGCCAGCAGCAAAAGGACAGGGGGGGATCAGCCCCAGCATTTT. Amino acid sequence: CASSKRTGGDQPQHF.

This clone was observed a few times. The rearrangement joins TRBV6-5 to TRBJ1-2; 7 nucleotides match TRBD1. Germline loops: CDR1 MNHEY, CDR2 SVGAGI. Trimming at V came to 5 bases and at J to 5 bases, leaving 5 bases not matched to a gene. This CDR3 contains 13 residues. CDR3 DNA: TGTGCCAGCAGTCACTACAGGGGATATGGCTACACCTTC. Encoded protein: CASSHYRGYGYTF.

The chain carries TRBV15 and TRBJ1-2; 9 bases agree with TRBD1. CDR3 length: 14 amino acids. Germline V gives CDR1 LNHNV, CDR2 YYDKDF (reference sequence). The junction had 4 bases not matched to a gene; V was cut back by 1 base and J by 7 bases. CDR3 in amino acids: CATSRGQGEFGYTF. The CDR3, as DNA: TGTGCCACCAGCAGAGGACAGGGGGAGTTTGGCTACACCTTC.

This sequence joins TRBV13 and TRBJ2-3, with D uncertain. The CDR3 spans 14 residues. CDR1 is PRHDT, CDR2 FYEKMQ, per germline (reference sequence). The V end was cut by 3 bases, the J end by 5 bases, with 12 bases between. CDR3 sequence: CASSFPESRDTQYF. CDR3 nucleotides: TGTGCCAGCAGCTTCCCCGAGAGTAGAGATACGCAGTATTTT. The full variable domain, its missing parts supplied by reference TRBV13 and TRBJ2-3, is AAGVIQSPRHLIKEKRETATLKCYPIPRHDTVYWYQQGPGQDPQFLISFYEKMQSDKGSIPDRFSAQQFSDYHSELNMSSLELGDSALYFCASSFPESRDTQYFGPGTRLTVL.

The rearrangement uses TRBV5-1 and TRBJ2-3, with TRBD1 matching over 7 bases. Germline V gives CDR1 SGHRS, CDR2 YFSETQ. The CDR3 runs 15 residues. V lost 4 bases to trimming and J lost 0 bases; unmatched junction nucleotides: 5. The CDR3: CASSGTGASTDTQYF. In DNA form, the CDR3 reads TGCGCCAGCAGCGGAACAGGGGCAAGCACAGATACGCAGTATTTT. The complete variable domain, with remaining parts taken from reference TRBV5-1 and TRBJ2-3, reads KAGVTQTPRYLIKTRGQQVTLSCSPISGHRSVSWYQQTPGQGLQFLFEYFSETQRNKGNFPGRFSGRQFSNSRSEMNVSTLELGDSALYLCASSGTGASTDTQYFGPGTRLTVL.

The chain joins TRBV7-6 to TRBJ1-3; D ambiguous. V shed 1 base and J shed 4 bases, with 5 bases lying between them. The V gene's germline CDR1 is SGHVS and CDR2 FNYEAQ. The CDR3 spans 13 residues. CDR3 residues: CASSLDEGNTIYF. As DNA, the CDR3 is TGTGCCAGCAGCTTAGATGAGGGAAACACCATATATTTT. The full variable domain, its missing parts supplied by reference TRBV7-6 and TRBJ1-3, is GAGVSQSPRYKVTKRGQDVALRCDPISGHVSLYWYRQALGQGPEFLTYFNYEAQQDKSGLPNDRFSAERPEGSISTLTIQRTEQRDSAMYRCASSLDEGNTIYFGEGSWLTVV.

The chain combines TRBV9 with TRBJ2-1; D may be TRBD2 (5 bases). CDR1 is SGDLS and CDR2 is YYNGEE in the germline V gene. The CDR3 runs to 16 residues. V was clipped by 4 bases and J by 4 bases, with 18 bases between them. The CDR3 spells CASSPLPVWRYNEQFF. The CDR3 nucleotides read TGTGCCAGCAGCCCCCTCCCCGTGTGGAGGTACAATGAGCAGTTCTTC.